This T cell receptor beta chain was found in a study of T and B cells in COVID-19 patients. Study as a whole: Median age was approximately 34 years in the recovered cohort and 67 years in the active-infection cohort.

Multiplex PCR with BIOMED2 TRB-A/B primer pools amplified TRB rearrangements. In TCRdb, the multiplex PCR reads were re-called with MiXCR into one record per CDR3 protein. The profile shows over 6,000 distinct CDR3 sequences, roughly 32% of them singletons. On this clonotype itself: Its antigen is unidentified.

This CDR3 spans 16 amino acids. V shed 1 base and J 0 bases; nucleotides not matched to a gene: 3. CDR1 is SGHRS and CDR2 is YFSETQ in the germline V gene. Each TRB amplification used roughly 250-550 ng of genomic DNA from blood. Study-wide results and caveats: CD4+, regulatory T cell, CD8+ and sorted SARS-CoV-2-responsive or tetramer+ T cells were not yet sequenced.

This sequence originates from a human donor with active COVID-19. The source material was blood. This chain links TRBV5-1 with TRBJ2-7; 11 positions match TRBD2. DNA for the CDR3: TGCGCCAGCAGCTTGTTAGCGGGAGGGTCCTCCTACGAGCAGTACTTC. This codes for CASSLLAGGSSYEQYF.